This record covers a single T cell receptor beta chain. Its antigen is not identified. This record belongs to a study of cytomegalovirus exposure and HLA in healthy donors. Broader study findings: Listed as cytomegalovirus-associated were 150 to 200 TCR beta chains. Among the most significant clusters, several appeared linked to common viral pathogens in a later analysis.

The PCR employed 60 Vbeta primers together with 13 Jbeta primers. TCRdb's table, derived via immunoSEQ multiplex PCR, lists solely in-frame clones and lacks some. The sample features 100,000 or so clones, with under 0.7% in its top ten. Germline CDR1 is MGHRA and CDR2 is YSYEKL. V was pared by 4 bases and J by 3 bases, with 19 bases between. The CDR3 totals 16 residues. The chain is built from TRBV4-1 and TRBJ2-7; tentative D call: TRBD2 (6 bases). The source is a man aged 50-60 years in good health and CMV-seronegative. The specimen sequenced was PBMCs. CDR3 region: CASSLGSGAGFYEQYF. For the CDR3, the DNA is TGCGCCAGCAGCCTCGGATCGGGTGCGGGGTTCTACGAGCAGTACTTC.